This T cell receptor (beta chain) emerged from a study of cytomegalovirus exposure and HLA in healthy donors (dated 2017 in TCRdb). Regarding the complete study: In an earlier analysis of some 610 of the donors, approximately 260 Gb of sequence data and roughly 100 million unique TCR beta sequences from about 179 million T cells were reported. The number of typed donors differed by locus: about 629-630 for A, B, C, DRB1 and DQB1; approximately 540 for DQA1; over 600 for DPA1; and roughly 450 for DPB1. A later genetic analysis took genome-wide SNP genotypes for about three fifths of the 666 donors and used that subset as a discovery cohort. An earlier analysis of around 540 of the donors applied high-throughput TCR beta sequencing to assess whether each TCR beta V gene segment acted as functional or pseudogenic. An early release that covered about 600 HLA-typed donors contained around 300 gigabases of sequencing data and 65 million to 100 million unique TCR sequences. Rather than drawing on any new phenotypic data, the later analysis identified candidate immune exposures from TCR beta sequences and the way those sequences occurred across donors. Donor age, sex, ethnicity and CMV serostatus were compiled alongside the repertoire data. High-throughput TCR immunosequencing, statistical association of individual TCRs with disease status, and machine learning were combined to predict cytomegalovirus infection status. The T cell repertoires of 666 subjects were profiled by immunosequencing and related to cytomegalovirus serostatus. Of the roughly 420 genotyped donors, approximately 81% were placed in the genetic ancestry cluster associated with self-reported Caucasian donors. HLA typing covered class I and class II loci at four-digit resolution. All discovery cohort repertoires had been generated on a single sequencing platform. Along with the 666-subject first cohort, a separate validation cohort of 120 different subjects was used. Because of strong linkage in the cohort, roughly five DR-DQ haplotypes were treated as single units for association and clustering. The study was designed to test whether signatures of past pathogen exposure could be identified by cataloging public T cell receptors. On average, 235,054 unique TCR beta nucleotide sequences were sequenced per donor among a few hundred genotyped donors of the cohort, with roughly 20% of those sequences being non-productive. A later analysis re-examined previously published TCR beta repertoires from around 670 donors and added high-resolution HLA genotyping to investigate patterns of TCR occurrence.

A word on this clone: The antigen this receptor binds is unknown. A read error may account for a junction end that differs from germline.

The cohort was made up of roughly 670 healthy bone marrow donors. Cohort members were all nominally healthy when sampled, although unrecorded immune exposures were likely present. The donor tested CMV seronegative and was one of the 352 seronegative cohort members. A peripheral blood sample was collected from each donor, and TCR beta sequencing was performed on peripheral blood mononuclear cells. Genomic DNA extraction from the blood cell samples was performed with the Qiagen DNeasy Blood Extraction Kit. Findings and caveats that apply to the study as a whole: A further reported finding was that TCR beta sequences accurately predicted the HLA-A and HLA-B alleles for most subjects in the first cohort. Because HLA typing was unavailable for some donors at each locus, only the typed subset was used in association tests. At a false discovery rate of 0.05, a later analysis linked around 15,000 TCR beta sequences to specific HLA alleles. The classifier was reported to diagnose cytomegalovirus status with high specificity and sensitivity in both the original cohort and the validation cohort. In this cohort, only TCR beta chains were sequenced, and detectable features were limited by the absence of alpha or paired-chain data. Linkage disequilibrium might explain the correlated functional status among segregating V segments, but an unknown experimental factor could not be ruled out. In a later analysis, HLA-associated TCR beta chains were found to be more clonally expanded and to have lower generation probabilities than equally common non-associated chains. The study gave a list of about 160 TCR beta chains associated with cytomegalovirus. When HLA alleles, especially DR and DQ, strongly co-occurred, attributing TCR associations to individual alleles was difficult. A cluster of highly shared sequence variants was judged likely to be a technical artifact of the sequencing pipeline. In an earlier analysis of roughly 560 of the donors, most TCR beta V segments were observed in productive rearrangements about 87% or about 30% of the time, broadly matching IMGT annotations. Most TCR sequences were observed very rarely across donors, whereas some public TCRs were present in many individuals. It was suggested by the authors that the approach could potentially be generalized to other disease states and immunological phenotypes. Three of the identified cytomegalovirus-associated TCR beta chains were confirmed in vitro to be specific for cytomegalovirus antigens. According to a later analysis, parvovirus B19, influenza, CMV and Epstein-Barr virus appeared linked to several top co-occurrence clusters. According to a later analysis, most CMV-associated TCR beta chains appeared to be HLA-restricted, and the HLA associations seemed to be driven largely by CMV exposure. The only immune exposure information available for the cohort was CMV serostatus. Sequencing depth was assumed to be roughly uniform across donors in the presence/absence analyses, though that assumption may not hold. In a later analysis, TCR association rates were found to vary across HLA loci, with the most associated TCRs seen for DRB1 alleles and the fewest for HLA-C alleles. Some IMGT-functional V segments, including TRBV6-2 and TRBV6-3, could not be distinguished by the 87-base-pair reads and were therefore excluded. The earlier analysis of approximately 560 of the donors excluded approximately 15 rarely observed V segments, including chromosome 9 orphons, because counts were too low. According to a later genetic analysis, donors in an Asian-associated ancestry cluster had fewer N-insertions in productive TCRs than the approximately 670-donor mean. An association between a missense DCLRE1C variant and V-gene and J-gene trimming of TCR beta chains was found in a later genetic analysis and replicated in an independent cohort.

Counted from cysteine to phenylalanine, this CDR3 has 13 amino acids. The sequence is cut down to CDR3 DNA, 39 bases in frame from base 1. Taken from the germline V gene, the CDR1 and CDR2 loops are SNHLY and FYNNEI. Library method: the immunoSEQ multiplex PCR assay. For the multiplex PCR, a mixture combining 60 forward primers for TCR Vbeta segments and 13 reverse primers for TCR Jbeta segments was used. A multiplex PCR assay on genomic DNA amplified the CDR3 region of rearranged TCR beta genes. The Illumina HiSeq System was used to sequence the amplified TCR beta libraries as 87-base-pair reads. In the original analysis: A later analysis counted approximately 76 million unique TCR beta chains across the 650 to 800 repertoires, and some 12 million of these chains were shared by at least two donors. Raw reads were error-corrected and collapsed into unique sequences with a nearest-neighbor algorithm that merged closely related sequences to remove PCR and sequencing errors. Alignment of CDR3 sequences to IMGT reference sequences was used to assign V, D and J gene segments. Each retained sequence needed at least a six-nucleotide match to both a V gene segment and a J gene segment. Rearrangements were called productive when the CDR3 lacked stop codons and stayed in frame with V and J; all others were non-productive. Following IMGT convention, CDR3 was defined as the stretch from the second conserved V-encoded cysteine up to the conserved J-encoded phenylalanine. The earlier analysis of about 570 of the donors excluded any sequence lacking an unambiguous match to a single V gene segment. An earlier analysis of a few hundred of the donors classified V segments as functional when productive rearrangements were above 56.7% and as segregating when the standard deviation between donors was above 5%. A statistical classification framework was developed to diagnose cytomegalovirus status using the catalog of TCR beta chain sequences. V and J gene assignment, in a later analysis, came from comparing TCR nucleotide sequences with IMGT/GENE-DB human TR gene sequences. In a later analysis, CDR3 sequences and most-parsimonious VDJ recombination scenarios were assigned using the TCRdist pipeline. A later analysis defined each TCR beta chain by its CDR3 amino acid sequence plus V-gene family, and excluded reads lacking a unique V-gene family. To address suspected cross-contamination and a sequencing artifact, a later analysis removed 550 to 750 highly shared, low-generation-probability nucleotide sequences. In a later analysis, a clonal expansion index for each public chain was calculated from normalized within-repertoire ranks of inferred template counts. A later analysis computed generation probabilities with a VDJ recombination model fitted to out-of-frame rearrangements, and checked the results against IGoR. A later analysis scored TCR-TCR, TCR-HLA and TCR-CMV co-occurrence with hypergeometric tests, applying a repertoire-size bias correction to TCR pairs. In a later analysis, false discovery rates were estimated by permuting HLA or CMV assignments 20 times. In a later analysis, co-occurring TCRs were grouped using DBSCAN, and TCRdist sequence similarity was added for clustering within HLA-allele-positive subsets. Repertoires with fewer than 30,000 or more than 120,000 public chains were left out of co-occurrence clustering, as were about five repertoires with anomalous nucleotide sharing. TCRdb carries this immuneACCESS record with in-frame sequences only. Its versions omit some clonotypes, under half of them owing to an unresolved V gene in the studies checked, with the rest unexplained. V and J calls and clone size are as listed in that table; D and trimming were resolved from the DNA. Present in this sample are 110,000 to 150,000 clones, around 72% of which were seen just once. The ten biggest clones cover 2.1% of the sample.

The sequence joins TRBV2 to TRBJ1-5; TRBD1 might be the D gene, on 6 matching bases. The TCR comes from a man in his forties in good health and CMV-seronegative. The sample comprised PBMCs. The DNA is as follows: TGTGCCACCAAGAGGGGGGGTAATCAGCCCCAGAATTTT. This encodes CATKRGGNQPQNF.